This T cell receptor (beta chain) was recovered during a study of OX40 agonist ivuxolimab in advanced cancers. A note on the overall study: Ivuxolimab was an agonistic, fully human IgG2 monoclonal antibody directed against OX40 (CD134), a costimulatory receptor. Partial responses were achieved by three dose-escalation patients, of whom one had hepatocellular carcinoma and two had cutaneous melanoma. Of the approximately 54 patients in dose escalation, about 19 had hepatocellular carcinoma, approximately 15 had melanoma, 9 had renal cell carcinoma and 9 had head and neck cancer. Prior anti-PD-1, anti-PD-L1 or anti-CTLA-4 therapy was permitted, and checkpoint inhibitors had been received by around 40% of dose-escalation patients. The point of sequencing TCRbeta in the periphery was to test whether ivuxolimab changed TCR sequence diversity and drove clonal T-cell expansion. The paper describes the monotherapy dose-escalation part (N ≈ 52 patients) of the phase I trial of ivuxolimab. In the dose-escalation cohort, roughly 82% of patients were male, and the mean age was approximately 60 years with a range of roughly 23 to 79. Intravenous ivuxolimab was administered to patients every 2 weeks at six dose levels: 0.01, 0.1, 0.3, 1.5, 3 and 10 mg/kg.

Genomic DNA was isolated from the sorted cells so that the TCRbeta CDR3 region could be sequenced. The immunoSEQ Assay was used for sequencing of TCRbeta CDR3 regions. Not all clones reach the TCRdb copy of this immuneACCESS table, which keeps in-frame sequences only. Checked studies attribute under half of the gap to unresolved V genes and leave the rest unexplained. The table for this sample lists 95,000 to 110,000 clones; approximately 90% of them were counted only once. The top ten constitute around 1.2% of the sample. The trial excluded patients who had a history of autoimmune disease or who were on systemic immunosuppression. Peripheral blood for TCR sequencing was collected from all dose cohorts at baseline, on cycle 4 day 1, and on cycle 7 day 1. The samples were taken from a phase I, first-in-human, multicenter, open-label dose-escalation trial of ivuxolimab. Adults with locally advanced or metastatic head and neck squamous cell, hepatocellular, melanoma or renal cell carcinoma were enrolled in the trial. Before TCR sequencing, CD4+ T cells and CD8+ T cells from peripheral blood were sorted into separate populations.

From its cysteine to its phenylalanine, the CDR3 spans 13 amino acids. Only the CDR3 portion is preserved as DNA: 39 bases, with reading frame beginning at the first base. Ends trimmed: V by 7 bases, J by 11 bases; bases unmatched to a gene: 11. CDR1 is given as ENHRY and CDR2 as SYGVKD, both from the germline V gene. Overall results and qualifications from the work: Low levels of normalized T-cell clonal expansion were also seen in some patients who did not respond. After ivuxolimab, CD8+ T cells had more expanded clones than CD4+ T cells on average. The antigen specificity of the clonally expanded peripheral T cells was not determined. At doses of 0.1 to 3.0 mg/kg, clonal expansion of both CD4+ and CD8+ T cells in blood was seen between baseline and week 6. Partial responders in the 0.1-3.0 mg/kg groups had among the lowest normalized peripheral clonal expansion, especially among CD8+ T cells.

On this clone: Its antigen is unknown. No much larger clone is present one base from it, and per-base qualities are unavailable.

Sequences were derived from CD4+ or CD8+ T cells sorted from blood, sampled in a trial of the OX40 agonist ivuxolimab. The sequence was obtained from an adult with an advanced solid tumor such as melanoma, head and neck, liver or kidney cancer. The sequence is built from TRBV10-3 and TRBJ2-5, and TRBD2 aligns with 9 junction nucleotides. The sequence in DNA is TGTGCCATCACCCCCGGGACTAGCTGGGAGCAGTACTTC. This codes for CAITPGTSWEQYF.